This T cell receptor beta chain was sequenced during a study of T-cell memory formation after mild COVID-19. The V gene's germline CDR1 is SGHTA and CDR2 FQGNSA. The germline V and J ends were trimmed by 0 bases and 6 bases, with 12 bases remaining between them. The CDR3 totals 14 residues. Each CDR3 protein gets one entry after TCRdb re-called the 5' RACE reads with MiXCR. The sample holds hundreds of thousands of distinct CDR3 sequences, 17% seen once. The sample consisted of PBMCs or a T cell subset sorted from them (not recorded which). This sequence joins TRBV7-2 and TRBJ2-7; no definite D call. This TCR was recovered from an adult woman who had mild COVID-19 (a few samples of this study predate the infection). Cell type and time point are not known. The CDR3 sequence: CASSLARGPLEQYF. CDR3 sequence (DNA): TGTGCCAGCAGCTTAGCGAGAGGACCGCTCGAGCAGTACTTC. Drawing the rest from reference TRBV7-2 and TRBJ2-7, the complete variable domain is GAGVSQSPSNKVTEKGKDVELRCDPISGHTALYWYRQSLGQGLEFLIYFQGNSAPDKSGLPSDRFSAERTGGSVSTLTIQRTQQEDSAVYLCASSLARGPLEQYFGPGTRLTVT.